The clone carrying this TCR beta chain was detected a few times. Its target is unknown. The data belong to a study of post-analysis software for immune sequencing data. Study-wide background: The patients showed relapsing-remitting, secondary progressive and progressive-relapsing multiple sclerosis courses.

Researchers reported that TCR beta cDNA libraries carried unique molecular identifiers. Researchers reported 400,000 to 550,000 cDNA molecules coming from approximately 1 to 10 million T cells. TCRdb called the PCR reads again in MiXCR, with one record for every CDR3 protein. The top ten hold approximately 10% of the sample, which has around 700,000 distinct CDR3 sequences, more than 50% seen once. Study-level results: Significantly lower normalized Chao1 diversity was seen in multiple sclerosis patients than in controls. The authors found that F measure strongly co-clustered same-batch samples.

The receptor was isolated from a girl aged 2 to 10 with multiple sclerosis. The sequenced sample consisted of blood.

CDR3 amino acids: CASTHREGANSPLHF. CDR3 nucleotide sequence: TGTGCCAGCACCCACCGAGAGGGGGCGAATTCACCCCTCCACTTT. The chain is built from TRBV27 and TRBJ1-6, with TRBD1 matching over 7 bases. V lost 7 bases and J lost 7; bases outside the gene matches: 10. Germline loops: CDR1 MNHEY, CDR2 SMNVEV (reference sequence). This CDR3 is 15 amino acids long.